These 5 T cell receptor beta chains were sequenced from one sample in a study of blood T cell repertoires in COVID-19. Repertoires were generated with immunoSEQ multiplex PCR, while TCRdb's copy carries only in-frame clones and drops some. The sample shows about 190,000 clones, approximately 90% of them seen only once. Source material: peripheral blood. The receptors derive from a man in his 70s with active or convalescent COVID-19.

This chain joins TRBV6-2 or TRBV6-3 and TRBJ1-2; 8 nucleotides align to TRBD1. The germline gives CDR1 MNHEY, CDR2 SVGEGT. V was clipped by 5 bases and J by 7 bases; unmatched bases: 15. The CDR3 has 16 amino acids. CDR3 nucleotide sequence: TGTGCCAGCAGTACGGGACAGGTATCCCATCCACCTGGCTACACCTTC. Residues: CASSTGQVSHPPGYTF.

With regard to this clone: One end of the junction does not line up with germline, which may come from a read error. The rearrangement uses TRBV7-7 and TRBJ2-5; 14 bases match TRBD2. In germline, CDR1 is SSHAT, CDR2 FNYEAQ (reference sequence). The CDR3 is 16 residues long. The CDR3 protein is CASSQGLAGGQETQYF. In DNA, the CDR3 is TGTGCTAGCAGCCAAGGACTAGCGGGGGGCCAAGAGACCCAGTACTTC.

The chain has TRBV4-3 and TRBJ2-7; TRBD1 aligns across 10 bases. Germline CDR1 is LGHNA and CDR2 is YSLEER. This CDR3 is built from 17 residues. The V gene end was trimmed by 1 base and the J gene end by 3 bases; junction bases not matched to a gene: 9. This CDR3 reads CASSQVGGGTGVYEQYF. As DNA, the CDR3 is TGCGCCAGCAGCCAAGTAGGAGGGGGGACAGGGGTCTACGAGCAGTACTTC.

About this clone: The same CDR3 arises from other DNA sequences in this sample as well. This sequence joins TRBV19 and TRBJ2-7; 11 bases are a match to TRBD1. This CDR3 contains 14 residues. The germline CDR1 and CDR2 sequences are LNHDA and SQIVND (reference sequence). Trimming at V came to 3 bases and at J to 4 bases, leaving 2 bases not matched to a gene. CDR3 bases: TGTGCCAGTAGTATTGGACAGGGGGCTTACGAGCAGTACTTC. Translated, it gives CASSIGQGAYEQYF.

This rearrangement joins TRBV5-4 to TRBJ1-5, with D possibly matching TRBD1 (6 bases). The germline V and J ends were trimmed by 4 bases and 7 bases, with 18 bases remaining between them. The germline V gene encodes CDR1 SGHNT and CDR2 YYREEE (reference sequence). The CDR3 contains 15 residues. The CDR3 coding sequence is TGTGCCAGCAGCCTGAGGACAGAGGAGCGGCAGCCCCAGCATTTT. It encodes CASSLRTEERQPQHF.